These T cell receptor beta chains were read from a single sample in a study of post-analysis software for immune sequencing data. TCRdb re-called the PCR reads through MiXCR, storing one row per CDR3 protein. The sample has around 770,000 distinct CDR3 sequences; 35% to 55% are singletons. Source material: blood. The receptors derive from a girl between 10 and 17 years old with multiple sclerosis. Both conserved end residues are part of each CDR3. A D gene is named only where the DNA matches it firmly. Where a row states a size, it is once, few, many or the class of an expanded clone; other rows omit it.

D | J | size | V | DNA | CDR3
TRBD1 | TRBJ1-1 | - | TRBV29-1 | TGCAGCCTCCTGACAGGGGGGAACACTGAAGCTTTCTTT | CSLLTGGNTEAFF
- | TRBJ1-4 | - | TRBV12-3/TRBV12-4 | TGTGCCAGCAGTCCTGAAAGGGGCACTAATGAAAAACTGTTTTTT | CASSPERGTNEKLFF
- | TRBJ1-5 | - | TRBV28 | TGTGCCAGCAGTCCTCAGGGTAGAACACAGCATTTT | CASSPQGRTQHF
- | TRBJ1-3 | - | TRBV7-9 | TGTGCCAGCAGCCCCCAGGGACTTGGAAACACCATATATTTT | CASSPQGLGNTIYF
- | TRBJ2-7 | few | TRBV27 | TGTGCCAGCAGTGTCGATCGTTGGGCCTACTACGAGCAGTACTTC | CASSVDRWAYYEQYF
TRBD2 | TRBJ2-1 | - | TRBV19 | TGTGCCAGTCTTAACGTGGCTAGCGGGAGCTATGAGCAGTTCTTC | CASLNVASGSYEQFF
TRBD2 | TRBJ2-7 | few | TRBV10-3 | TGTGCCATCAGTGAATCTAGCGGGGTGACCTACGAGCAGTACTTC | CAISESSGVTYEQYF
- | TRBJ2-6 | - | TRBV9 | TGTGCCAGCAGCCCCGGGACGCTCTCTGGGGCCAACGTCCTGACTTTC | CASSPGTLSGANVLTF
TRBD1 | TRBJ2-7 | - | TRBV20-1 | TGCAGTGCTAGAGATCGGGACAGGGGTGGCCCGTCGGAGTACTTC | CSARDRDRGGPSEYF
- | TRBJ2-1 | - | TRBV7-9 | TGTGCCAGCAGCTTAGGCTGGACACCCAATGAGCAGTTCTTC | CASSLGWTPNEQFF